This entry describes one T cell receptor (beta chain). These data belong to a study of T-cell reconstitution after alpha-beta-depleted transplantation in children. The CDR3 runs to 14 residues. The V gene lost 3 bases and the J gene lost 8 bases, with 19 bases spanning the gap. The germline V gene encodes CDR1 DFQATT and CDR2 SNEGSKA (reference sequence). During its preparation, the TCRbeta library received unique molecular identifiers. A single record per CDR3 protein comes from TCRdb applying MiXCR to the PCR reads. The sample has about 360,000 distinct CDR3 sequences; about 14% are singletons. The origin of this receptor is a human donor who donated a stem cell graft to a child with Fanconi anemia. The rearrangement joins TRBV20-1 to TRBJ1-2; TRBD1 is a possible D gene (5 bases). The material sequenced was PBMCs, taken from the stem cell graft. The CDR3 loop is CSASNDRSERGYTF. In nucleotides, the CDR3 is TGCAGTGCTAGCAACGACAGAAGTGAACGCGGCTACACCTTC.